The 7 T cell receptor beta chains listed next were all sequenced from one sample in a study of blood T cell repertoires in COVID-19 (dated by TCRdb to 2018 to 2021). Libraries were constructed by the immunoSEQ multiplex PCR assay. What TCRdb holds here is the immuneACCESS table cut down to in-frame rearrangements. Part of the clones is not present; checked against another copy, under half of the missing clones reflect an unresolved V gene, and the others are unexplained. The sample table shows approximately 81,000 clones, and 82% are seen once. The ten top clones hold approximately 7.3% of the sample. The sample consisted of peripheral blood. The receptors here all came from a human donor in a cohort sampled during active COVID-19.

The V and J genes are TRBV6-6 and TRBJ2-5; D might be TRBD2 (7 bases). The germline CDR1 and CDR2 sequences are MNHNY and SVGAGI (reference sequence). V lost 8 bases, J lost 5 bases, and 18 bases lay in between. CDR3 length: 14 residues. CDR3 loop: CASRPSGGRETQYF. In DNA, the CDR3 is TGTGCCAGCCGACCCTCGGGGGGCAGGGAGACCCAGTACTTC.

This clone was picked up one time. V and J are TRBV15 and TRBJ1-2; D remains unclear. With 0 bases removed from V and 2 bases from J, the gap between germline ends came to 7 bases. CDR3 length: 14 amino acids. Looked up from germline, CDR1 is LNHNV and CDR2 is YYDKDF (reference sequence). CDR3 sequence (DNA): TGTGCCACCAGCAGAGAACCACTCAACTATGGCTACACCTTC. It yields the protein CATSREPLNYGYTF.

The V and J genes are TRBV7-3 and TRBJ1-2, with 7 nucleotides matching TRBD1. The CDR3 contains 13 residues. Losses at the gene ends were 4 bases for V and 4 bases for J; bases not matched to a gene: 3. CDR1 and CDR2 from the germline V gene are SGHTA and FQGTGA. The DNA of the CDR3 is TGTGCCAGCAGCTCGGACAGGTTCTATGGCTACACCTTC. This encodes CASSSDRFYGYTF.

The chain carries TRBV7-2 and TRBJ1-4; D might be TRBD1 (6 bases). Per the germline V gene, CDR1 is SGHTA and CDR2 is FQGNSA. The V and J ends lost 6 bases and 0 bases respectively, with 17 bases between them. The length of the CDR3 is 17 residues. CDR3 bases: TGTGCCAGCAGTTATACAGGGAGAATAACAACTAATGAAAAACTGTTTTTT. Translated, it gives CASSYTGRITTNEKLFF.

V is TRBV7-6 and J is TRBJ1-6; 9 bases agree with TRBD1. Unmatched junction bases numbered 6, after V lost 5 bases and J lost 10 bases. The CDR3 totals 14 residues. Germline CDR1 is SGHVS and CDR2 is FNYEAQ. This CDR3 is CASSGRDRVSPLHF. DNA for the CDR3: TGTGCCAGCAGCGGCCGGGACAGGGTCTCACCCCTCCACTTT.

This clone was seen more than once but under ten times. The V gene is TRBV10-3, the J gene TRBJ2-1, with D possibly TRBD1 on 6 matching bases. This CDR3 is 12 amino acids long. V was cut by 6 bases and J by 8 bases, with 11 bases left in between. In germline, CDR1 is ENHRY, CDR2 SYGVKD. CDR3 protein: CAISYREHEQFF. For the CDR3, the DNA is TGTGCCATCAGCTACAGGGAACATGAGCAGTTCTTC.

This clone has a single count. This sequence joins TRBV15 and TRBJ2-5, with 7 bases identical to TRBD1. Per the germline V gene, CDR1 is LNHNV and CDR2 is YYDKDF (reference sequence). Unmatched junction bases numbered 6, after V lost 0 bases and J lost 5 bases. The CDR3 runs 15 residues. CDR3 in amino acids: CATSRDRGGRETQYF. The CDR3, as DNA: TGTGCCACCAGCAGAGATCGAGGGGGCCGTGAGACCCAGTACTTC.